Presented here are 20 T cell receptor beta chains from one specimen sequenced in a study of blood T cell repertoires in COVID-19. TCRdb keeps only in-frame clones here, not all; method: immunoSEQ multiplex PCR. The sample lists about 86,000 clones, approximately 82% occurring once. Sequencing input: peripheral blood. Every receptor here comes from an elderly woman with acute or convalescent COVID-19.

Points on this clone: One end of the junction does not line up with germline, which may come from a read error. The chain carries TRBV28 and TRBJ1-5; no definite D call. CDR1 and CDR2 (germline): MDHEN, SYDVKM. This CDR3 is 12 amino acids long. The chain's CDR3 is CAIGQVDQPQHF. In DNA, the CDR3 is TGCGCCATCGGCCAGGTTGATCAGCCCCAGCATTTT.

The CDR3 region has the DNA TGTGCCAGCAGTGAAATGGGCCAGAACACTGAAGCTTTCTTT. Translating it yields CASSEMGQNTEAFF. The chain is built from TRBV2 and TRBJ1-1; D is uncertain. The CDR3 sequence is 14 residues long. Trimming removed 2 bases from V and 1 base from J, with 8 bases in between. The germline gives CDR1 SNHLY, CDR2 FYNNEI.

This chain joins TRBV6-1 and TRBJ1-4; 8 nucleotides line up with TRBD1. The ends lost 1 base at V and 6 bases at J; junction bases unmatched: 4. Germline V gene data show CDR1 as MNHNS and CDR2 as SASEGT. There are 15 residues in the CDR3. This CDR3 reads CASSEDRTGYEKLFF. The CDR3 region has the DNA TGTGCCAGCAGTGAAGACAGGACAGGGTATGAAAAACTGTTTTTT.

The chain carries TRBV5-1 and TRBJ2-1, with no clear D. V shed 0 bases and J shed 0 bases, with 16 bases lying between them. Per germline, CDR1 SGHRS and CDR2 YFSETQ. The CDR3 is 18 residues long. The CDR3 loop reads CASSLGLRPPSSYNEQFF. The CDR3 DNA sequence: TGCGCCAGCAGCTTGGGACTCCGCCCACCTAGCTCCTACAATGAGCAGTTCTTC.

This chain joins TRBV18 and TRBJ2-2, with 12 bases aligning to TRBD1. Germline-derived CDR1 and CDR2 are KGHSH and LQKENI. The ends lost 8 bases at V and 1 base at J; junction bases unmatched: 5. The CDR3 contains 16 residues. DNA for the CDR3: TGTGCCAGCCTCCGGGACAGGGGGCGGAACACCGGGGAGCTGTTTTTT. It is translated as CASLRDRGRNTGELFF.

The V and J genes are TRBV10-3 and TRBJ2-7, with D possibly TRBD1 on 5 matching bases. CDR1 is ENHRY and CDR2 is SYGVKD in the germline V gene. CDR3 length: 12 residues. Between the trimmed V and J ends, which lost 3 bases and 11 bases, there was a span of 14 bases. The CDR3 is CAISDHDSHEYF. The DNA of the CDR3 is TGTGCCATCAGTGACCACGACAGTCATGAGTACTTC.

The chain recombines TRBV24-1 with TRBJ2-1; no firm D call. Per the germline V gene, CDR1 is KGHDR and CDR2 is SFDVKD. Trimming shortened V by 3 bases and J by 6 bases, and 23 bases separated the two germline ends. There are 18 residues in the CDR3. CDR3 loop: CATSDPRLVGKVANEQFF. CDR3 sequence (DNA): TGTGCCACCAGTGATCCGAGACTCGTAGGAAAGGTGGCCAATGAGCAGTTCTTC.

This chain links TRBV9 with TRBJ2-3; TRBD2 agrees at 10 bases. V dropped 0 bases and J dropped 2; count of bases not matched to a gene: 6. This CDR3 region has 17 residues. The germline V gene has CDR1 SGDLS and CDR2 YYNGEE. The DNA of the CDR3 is TGTGCCAGCAGCGTAGATCCAGCGGGGGGGCCCACAGATACGCAGTATTTT. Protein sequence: CASSVDPAGGPTDTQYF.

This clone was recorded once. The chain's CDR3 is CATSRGLQGNSPLHF. The CDR3 bases are TGTGCCACCAGCAGAGGCTTACAGGGGAATTCACCCCTCCACTTT. The V call is TRBV15, the J call TRBJ1-6, with 7 nucleotides matching TRBD1. The CDR3 totals 15 residues. V gave up 1 base and J gave up 7 bases; unmatched junction bases: 4. Germline-derived CDR1 and CDR2 are LNHNV and YYDKDF (reference sequence). The complete variable domain, with remaining parts taken from reference TRBV15 and TRBJ1-6, reads DAMVIQNPRYQVTQFGKPVTLSCSQTLNHNVMYWYQQKSSQAPKLLFHYYDKDFNNEADTPDNFQSRRPNTSFCFLDIRSPGLGDTAMYLCATSRGLQGNSPLHFGNGTRLTVT.

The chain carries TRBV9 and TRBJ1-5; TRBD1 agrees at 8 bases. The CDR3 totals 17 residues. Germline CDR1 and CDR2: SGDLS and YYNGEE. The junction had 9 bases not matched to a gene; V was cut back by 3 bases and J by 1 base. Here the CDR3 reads CASSGIITGGSNQPQHF. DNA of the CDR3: TGTGCCAGCAGCGGGATCATTACAGGGGGAAGCAATCAGCCCCAGCATTTT. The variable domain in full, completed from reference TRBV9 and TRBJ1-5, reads DSGVTQTPKHLITATGQRVTLRCSPRSGDLSVYWYQQSLDQGLQFLIQYYNGEERAKGNILERFSAQQFPDLHSELNLSSLELGDSALYFCASSGIITGGSNQPQHFGDGTRLSIL.

This CDR3 reads CASRPRPSTDTQYF. DNA for the CDR3: TGTGCCAGCAGACCCAGGCCCAGCACAGATACGCAGTATTTT. This chain connects TRBV27 to TRBJ2-3; the D is unclear. CDR1 is MNHEY, CDR2 SMNVEV, per germline (reference sequence). V lost 6 bases, J lost 0 bases, and 10 bases lay in between. CDR3 length equals 14 residues.

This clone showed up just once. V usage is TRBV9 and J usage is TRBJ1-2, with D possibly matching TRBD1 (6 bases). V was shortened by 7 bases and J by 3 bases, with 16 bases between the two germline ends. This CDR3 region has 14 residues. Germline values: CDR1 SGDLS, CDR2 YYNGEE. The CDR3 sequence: CASGPSSGDYGYTF. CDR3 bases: TGTGCCAGCGGACCCTCATCAGGGGACTATGGCTACACCTTC. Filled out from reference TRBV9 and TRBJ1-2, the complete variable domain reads DSGVTQTPKHLITATGQRVTLRCSPRSGDLSVYWYQQSLDQGLQFLIQYYNGEERAKGNILERFSAQQFPDLHSELNLSSLELGDSALYFCASGPSSGDYGYTFGSGTRLTVV.

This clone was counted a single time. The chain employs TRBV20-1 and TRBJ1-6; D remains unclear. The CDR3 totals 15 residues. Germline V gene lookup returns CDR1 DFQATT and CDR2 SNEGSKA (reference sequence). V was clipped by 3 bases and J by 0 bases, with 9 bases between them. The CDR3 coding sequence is TGCAGTGCTAGTGTGGAGACCTCCTATAATTCACCCCTCCACTTT. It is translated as CSASVETSYNSPLHF.

The CDR3 nucleotides read TGTGCCAGTAGTATCGGGTGGACTAATGAAAAACTGTTTTTT. Translated, it gives CASSIGWTNEKLFF. This chain uses TRBV19 with TRBJ1-4; no clear D. The ends were cut back, 3 bases at V and 2 bases at J, with 7 bases in the middle. This CDR3 region has 14 residues. CDR1 is LNHDA, CDR2 SQIVND, per germline (reference sequence).

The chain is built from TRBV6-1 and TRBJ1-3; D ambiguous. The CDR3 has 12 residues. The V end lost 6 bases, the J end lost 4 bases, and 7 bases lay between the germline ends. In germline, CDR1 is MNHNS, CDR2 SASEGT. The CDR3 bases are TGTGCCAGCAGACGGAGGGGAAACACCATATATTTT. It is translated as CASRRRGNTIYF.

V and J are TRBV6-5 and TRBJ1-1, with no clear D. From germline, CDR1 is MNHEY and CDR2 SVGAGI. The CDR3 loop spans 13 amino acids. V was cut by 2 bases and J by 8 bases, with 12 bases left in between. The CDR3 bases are TGTGCCAGCAGTTACGGGGAGCCCAAAGAAGCTTTCTTT. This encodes CASSYGEPKEAFF.

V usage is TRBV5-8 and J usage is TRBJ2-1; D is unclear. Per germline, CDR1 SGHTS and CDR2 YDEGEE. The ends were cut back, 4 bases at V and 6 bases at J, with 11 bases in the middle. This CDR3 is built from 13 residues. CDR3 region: CASSTIRSNEQFF. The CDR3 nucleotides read TGTGCCAGCAGCACAATCCGAAGCAATGAGCAGTTCTTC.

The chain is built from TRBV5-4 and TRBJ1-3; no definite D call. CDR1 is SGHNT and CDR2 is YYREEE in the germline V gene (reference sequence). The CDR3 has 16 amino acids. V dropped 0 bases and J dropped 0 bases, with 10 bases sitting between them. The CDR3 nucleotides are TGTGCCAGCAGCTTGGACTTGGAGGTCTCTGGAAACACCATATATTTT. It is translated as CASSLDLEVSGNTIYF.

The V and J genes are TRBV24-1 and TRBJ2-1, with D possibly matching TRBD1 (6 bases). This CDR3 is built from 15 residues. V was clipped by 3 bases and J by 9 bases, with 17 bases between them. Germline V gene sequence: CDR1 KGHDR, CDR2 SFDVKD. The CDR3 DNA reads TGTGCCACCAGTGATCGCACAGGGTGGTCGAGTGAGCAGTTCTTC. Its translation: CATSDRTGWSSEQFF.

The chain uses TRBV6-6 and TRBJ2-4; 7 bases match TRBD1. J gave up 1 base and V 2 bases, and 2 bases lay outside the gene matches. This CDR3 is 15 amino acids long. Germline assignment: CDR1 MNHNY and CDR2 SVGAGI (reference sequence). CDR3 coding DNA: TGTGCCAGCAGTTACCCAGGGGGTGCCAAAAACATTCAGTACTTC. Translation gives CASSYPGGAKNIQYF.